This T cell receptor (beta chain) was profiled in a study of a mutant IDH1 vaccine in newly diagnosed glioma. Background on the study: Vaccination began 4-6 weeks post radiotherapy alone, or with temozolomide cycles. Previous treatment comprised radiotherapy, temozolomide, or both, mostly both. Study results and caveats: Vaccination elicited immune responses in around 93% of patients.

Data came from immunoSEQ multiplex PCR; TCRdb stores just in-frame clones and leaves some out. The data hold 50,000 to 70,000 clones, with roughly three quarters observed a single time. The V end was cut by 5 bases, the J end by 3 bases, with 7 bases between. The CDR3 has 11 amino acids. Per the germline V gene, CDR1 is GTSNPN and CDR2 is SVGIG (reference sequence). This clone was counted a few times. What it recognizes is unknown. Time point: week 23, last vaccination. Vaccinated patients received 300 ug of mutant IDH1 20-mer peptide per dose, with topical imiquimod. The astrocytomas were IDH1-mutant, ATRX-negative, and WHO grade 3 or 4.

The sample in question was PBMCs, obtained from a glioma patient whose treatment included an IDH1 peptide vaccine. This TCR was sampled from a woman in her forties with glioma. Some clones in this sample may be carry-over from other donors' samples. The rearrangement links TRBV30 to TRBJ1-1; no clear D gene. CDR3 in DNA: TGTGCCTGGTCCGCAGACACTGAAGCTTTCTTT. It yields the protein CAWSADTEAFF.